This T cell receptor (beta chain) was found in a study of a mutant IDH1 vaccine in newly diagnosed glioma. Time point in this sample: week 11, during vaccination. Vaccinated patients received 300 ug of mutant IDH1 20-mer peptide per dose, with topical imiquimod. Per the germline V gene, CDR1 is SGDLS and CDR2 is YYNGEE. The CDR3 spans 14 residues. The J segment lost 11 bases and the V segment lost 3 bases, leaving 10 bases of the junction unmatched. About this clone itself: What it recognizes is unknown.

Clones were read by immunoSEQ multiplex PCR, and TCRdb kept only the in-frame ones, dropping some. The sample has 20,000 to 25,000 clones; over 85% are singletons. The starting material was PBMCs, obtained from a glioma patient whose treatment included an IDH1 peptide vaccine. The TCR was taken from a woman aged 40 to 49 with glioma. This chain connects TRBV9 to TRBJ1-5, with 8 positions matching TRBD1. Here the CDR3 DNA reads TGTGCCAGCAGCGCAGGGACAGGCCAAGAGGCCCAGCATTTT. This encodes CASSAGTGQEAQHF.